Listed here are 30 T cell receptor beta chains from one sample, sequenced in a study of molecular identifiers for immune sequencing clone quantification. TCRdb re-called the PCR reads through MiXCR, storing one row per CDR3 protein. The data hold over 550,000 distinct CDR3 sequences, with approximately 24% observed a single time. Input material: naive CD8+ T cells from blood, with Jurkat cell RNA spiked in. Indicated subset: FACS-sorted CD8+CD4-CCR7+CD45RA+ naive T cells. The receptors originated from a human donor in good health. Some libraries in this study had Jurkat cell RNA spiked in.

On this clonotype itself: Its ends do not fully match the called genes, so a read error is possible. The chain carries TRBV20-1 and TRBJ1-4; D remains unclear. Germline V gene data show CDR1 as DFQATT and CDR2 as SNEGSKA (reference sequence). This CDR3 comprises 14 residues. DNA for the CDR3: TGCAGTGCTAGAGATCTCGCATGGGCTGAAAAACCGTTTTTT. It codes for CSARDLAWAEKPFF.

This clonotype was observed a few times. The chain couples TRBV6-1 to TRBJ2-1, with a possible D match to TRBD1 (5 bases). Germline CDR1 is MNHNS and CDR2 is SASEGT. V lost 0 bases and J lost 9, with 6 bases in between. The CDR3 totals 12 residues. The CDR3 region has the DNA TGTGCCAGCAGTGAAGCGCAGGGTGAGCAGTTCTTC. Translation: CASSEAQGEQFF.

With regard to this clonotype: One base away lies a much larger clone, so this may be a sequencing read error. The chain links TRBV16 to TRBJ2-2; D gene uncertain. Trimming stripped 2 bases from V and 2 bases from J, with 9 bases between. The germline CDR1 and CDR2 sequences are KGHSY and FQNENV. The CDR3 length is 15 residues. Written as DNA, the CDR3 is TGTGCCAGCAGCCAAAACGGCCTTAACACCGGGGAGCTGTTTTTT. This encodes CASSQNGLNTGELFF.

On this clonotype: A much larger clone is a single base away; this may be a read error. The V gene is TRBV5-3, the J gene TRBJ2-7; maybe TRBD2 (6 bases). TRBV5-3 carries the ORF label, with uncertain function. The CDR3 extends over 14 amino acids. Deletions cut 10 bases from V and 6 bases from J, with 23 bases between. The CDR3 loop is CAGSLPNAGSEQYF. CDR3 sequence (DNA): TGTGCCGGCAGCCTACCAAACGCGGGAAGCGAGCAGTACTTC.

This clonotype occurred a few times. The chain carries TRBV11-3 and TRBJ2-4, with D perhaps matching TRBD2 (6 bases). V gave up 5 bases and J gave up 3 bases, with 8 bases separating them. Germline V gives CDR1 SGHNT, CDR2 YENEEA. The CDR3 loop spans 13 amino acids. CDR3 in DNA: TGTGCCAGCAGCCGGGGGAACAAAAACATTCAGTACTTC. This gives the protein CASSRGNKNIQYF.

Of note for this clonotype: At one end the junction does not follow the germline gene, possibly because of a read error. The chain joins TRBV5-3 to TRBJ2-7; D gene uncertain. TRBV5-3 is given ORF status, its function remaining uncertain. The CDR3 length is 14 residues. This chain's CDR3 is CASSLMAGTYEQYF. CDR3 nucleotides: TGTGCCAGCAGCTTGATGGCAGGAACCTACGAGCAGTACTTC.

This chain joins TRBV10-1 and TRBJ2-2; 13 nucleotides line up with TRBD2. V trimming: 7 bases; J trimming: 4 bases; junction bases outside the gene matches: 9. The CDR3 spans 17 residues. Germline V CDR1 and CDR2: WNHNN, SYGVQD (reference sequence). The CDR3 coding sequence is TGCGCCAGCAACCCGGGACTAGCGGGGTCGGTCACCGGGGAGCTGTTTTTT. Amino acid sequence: CASNPGLAGSVTGELFF.

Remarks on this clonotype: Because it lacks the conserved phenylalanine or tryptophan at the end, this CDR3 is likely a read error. The CDR3: CASSSPITLQETQYS. CDR3 nucleotide sequence: TGTGCCAGCAGTTCGCCAATTACCCTGCAAGAGACCCAGTACTCC. J is TRBJ2-5 and V is TRBV27; D gene ambiguous. The germline gives CDR1 MNHEY, CDR2 SMNVEV (reference sequence). With 4 bases removed from V and 2 bases from J, the gap between germline ends came to 14 bases. CDR3 length: 15 residues.

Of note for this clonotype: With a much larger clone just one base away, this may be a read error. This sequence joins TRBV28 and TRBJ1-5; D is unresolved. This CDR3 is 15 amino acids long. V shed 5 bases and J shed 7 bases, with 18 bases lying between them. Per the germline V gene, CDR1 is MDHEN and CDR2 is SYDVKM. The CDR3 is CASSPRATERQPQHF. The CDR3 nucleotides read TGTGCCAGCAGTCCCAGAGCCACAGAGCGACAGCCCCAGCATTTT.

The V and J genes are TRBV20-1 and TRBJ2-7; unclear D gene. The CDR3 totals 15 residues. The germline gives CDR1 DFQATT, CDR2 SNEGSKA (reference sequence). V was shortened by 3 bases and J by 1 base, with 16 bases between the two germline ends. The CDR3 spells CSARENGRQSYEQYF. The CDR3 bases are TGCAGTGCTAGGGAAAACGGACGGCAGTCCTACGAGCAGTACTTC.

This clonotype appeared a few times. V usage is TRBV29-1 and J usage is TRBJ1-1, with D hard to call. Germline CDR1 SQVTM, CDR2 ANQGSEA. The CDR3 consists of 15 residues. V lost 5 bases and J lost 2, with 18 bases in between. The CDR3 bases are TGCAGCGTTCAATGGTGGAGGGAGGTTAACACTGAAGCTTTCTTT. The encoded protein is CSVQWWREVNTEAFF.

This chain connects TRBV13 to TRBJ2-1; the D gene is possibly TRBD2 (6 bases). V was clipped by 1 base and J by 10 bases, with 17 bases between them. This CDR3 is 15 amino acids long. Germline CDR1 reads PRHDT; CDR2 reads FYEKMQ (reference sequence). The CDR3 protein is CASSLVTSRRLEQFF. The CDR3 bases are TGTGCCAGCAGCTTAGTAACTAGCCGGAGATTGGAGCAGTTCTTC.

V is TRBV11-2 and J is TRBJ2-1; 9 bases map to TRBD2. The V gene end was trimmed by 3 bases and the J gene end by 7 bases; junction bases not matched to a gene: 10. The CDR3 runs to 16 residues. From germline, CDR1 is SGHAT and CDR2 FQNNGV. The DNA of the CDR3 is TGTGCCAGCAGCTTCTTAGCGGGGGCCCTCCTAAATGAGCAGTTCTTC. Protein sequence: CASSFLAGALLNEQFF.

CDR3 bases: TGCAGCGTTGAATTCTCGGACTATACTACAAATGAGCAGTTCTTC. The encoded protein is CSVEFSDYTTNEQFF. V usage is TRBV29-1 and J usage is TRBJ2-1, with a tentative D call TRBD2 (6 bases). The germline V gene has CDR1 SQVTM and CDR2 ANQGSEA. This CDR3 contains 15 residues. The germline V and J ends were trimmed by 2 bases and 7 bases, with 18 bases remaining between them.

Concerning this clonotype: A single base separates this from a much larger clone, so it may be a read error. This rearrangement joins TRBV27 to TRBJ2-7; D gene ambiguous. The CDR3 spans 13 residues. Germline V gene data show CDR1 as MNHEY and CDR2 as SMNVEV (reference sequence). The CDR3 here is CASSFASHYERYF. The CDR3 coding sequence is TGTGCCAGCAGTTTCGCCAGCCACTACGAGCGGTACTTC.

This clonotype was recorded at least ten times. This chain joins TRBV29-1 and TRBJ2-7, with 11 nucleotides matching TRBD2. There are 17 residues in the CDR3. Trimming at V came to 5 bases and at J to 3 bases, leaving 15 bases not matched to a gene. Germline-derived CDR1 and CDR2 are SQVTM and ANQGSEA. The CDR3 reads CSVRGGLLAGGRYEQYF. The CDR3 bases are TGCAGCGTTCGAGGGGGGCTTCTAGCGGGAGGTCGCTACGAGCAGTACTTC.

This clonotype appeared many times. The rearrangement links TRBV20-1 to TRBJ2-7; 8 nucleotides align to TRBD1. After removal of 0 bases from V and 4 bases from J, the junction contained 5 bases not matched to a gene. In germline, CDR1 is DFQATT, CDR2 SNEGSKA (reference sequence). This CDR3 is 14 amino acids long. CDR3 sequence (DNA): TGCAGTGCTAGAGACGGGACAGGCGATTACGAGCAGTACTTC. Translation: CSARDGTGDYEQYF.

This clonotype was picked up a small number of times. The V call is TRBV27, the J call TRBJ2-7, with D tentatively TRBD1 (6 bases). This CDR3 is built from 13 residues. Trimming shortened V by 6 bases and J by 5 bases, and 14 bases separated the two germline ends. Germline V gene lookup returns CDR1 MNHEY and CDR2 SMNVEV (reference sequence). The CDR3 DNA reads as TGTGCCAGCAGGTTAAGCAGGGGAGACGAGCAGTACTTC. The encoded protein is CASRLSRGDEQYF.

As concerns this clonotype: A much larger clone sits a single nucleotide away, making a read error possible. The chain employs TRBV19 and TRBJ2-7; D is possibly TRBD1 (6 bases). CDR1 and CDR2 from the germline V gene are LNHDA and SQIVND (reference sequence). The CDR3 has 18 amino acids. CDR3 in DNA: TGTGCCAGTAGTATAGATCTTCGGACAGACGAGCCCTCCTACGAGCAGCACTTC. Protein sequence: CASSIDLRTDEPSYEQHF.

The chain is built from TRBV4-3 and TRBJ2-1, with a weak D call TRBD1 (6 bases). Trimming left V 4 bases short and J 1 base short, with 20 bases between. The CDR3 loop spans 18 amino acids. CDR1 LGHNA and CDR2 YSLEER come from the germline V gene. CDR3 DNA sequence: TGCGCCAGCAGCCCACAGGGTCAGGTCGTGTATTCCTACAATGAGCAGTTCTTC. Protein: CASSPQGQVVYSYNEQFF.

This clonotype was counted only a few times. The CDR3 protein is CASSYFSGSGYEQYF. The CDR3 DNA reads as TGTGCCAGCAGCTACTTTAGCGGGAGCGGGTACGAGCAGTACTTC. The chain is built from TRBV11-3 and TRBJ2-7, with TRBD2 matching 9 bases. V shed 4 bases, J shed 4 bases, and the junction held 8 bases outside the gene matches. The CDR3 covers 15 residues. CDR1 and CDR2 (germline): SGHNT, YENEEA.

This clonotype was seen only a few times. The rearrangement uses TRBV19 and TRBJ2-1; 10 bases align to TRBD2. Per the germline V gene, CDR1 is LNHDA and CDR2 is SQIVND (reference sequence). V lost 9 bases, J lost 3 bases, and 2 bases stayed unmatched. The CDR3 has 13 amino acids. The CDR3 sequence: CASLAGDYNEQFF. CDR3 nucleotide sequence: TGTGCCAGCCTAGCGGGAGACTACAATGAGCAGTTCTTC.

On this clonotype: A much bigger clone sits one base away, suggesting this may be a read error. The CDR3 region has the DNA TGTGCCAGCGGCGTAGAACTAGCGGGAGGGCCAGATACGCAGTATTTT. It translates to CASGVELAGGPDTQYF. The genes are TRBV9 and TRBJ2-3; 13 bases are a match to TRBD2. Germline lookup yields CDR1 SGDLS and CDR2 YYNGEE. CDR3 size: 16 residues.

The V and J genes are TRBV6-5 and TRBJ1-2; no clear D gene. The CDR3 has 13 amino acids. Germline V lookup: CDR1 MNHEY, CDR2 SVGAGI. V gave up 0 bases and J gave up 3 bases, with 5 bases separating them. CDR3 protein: CASSYSNHYGYTF. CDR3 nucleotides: TGTGCCAGCAGTTACTCTAACCACTATGGCTACACCTTC.

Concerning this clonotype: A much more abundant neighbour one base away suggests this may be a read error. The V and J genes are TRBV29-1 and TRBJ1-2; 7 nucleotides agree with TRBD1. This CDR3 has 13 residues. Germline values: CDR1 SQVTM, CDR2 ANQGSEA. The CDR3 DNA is TGCAGCGTTGAAGAGGGACAGAACTATGACTACACCTTC. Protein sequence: CSVEEGQNYDYTF.

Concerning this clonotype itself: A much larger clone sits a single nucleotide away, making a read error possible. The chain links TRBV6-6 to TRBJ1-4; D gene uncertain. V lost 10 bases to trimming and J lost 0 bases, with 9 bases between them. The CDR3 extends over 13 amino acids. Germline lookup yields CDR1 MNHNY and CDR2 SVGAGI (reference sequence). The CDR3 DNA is TGTGCCACCAGAGGGACAACTAATGAAAAACTGTTTTTT. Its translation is CATRGTTNEKLFF.

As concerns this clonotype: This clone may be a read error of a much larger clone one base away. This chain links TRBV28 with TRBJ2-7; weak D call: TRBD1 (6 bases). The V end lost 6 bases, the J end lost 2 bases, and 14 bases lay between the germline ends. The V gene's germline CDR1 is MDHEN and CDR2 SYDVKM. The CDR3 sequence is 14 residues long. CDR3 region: CASRPRGATYEQYF. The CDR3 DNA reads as TGTGCCAGCAGACCCAGGGGCGCCACCTACGAGCAGTACTTC.

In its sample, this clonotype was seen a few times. The CDR3 DNA sequence: TGTGCCAGCAGCCTTCGGAAGCCTACTTACGAGCAGTACTTC. Protein product: CASSLRKPTYEQYF. The rearrangement links TRBV27 to TRBJ2-7; D call uncertain. The CDR3 has 14 residues. The ends were cut back, 6 bases at V and 4 bases at J, with 16 bases in the middle. The germline V gene encodes CDR1 MNHEY and CDR2 SMNVEV (reference sequence).

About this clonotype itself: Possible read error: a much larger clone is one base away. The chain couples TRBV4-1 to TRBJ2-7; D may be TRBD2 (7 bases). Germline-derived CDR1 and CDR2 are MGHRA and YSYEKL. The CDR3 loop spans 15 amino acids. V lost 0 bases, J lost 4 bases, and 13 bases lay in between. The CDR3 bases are TGCGCCAGCAGCCAAGAAGGGGGGGACTGGTACGAGCAGTACTTC. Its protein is CASSQEGGDWYEQYF.

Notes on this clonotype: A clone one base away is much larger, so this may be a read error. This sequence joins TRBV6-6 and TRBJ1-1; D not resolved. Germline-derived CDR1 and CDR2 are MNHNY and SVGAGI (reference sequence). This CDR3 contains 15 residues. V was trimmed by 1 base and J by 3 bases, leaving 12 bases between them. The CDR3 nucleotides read TGTGCCAGCAGTTACTACCCGGTCCCTGACACTGAAGCTTTCTTT. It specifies CASSYYPVPDTEAFF.